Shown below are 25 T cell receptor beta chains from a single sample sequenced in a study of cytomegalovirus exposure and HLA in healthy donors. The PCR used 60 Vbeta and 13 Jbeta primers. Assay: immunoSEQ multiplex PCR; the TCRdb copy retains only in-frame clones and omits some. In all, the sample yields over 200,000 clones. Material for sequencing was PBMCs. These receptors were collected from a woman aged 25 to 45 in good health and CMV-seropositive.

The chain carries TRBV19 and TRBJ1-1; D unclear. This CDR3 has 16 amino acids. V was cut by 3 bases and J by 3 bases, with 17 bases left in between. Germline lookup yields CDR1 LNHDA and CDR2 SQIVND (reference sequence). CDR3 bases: TGTGCCAGTAGTATCGATTTTACTGTCACCTACACTGAAGCTTTCTTT. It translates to CASSIDFTVTYTEAFF.

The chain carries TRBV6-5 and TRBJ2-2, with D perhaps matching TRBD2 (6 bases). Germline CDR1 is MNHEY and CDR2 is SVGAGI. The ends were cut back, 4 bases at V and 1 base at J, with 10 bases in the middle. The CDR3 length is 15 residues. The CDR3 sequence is CASSWSSENTGELFF. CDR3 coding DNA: TGTGCCAGCAGTTGGTCTAGCGAGAACACCGGGGAGCTGTTTTTT.

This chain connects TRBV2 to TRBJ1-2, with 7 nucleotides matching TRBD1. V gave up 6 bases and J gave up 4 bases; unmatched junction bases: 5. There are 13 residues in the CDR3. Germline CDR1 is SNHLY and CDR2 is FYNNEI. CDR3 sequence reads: CASSLGQRYGYTF. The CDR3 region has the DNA TGTGCCAGCAGCCTGGGACAGCGCTATGGCTACACCTTC.

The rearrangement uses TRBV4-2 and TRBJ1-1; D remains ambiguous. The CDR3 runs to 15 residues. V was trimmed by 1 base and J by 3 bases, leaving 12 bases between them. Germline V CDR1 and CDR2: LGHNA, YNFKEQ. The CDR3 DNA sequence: TGTGCCAGCAGCCAAGCTGGCGGGTCCGACACTGAAGCTTTCTTT. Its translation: CASSQAGGSDTEAFF.

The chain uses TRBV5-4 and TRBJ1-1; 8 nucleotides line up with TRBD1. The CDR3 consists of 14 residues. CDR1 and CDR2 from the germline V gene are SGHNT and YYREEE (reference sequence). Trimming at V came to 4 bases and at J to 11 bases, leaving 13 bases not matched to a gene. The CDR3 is CASSPGTGWPRAFF. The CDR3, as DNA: TGTGCCAGCAGCCCAGGGACAGGTTGGCCGCGTGCTTTCTTT.

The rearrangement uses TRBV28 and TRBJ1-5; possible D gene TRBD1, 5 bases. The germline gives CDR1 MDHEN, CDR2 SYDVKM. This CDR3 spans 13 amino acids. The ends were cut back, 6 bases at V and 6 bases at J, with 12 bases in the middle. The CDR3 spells CASRSSGRQPQHF. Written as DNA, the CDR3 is TGTGCCAGCAGATCCTCAGGGCGTCAGCCCCAGCATTTT. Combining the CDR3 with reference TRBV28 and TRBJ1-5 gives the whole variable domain DVKVTQSSRYLVKRTGEKVFLECVQDMDHENMFWYRQDPGLGLRLIYFSYDVKMKEKGDIPEGYSVSREKKERFSLILESASTNQTSMYLCASRSSGRQPQHFGDGTRLSIL.

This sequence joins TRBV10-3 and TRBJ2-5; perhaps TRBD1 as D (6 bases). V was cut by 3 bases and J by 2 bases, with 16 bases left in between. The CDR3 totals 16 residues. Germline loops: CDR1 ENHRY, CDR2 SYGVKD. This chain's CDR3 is CAISDSLTGGQETQYF. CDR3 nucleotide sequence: TGTGCCATCAGTGACTCGCTGACAGGCGGGCAAGAGACCCAGTACTTC.

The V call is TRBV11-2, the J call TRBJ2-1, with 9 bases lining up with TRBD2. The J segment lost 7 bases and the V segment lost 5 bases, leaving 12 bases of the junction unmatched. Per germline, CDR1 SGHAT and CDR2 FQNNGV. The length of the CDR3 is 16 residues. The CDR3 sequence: CASSPILAGWVNEQFF. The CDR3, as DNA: TGTGCCAGCAGCCCCATACTAGCGGGTTGGGTGAATGAGCAGTTCTTC. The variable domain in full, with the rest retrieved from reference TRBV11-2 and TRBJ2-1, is EAGVAQSPRYKIIEKRQSVAFWCNPISGHATLYWYQQILGQGPKLLIQFQNNGVVDDSQLPKDRFSAERLKGVDSTLKIQPAKLEDSAVYLCASSPILAGWVNEQFFGPGTRLTVL.

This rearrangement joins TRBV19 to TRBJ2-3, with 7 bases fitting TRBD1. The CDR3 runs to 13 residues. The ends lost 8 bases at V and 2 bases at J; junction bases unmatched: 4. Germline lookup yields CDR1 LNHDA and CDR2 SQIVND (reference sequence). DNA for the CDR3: TGTGCCAGTGGGACAGACTTCACAGATACGCAGTATTTT. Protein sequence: CASGTDFTDTQYF.

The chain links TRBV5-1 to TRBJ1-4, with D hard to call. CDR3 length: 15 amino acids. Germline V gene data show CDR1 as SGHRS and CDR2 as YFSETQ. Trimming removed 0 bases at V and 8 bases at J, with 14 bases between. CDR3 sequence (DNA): TGCGCCAGCAGCTTGGGCAAAGGGAGCGGCGAAAAACTGTTTTTT. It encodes CASSLGKGSGEKLFF.

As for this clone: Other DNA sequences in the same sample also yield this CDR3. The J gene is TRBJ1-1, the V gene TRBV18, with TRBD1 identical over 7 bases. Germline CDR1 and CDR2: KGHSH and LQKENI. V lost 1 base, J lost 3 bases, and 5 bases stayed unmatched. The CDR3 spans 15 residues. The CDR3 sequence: CASSPRAGGYTEAFF. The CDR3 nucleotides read TGTGCCAGCTCACCACGGGCAGGGGGATACACTGAAGCTTTCTTT.

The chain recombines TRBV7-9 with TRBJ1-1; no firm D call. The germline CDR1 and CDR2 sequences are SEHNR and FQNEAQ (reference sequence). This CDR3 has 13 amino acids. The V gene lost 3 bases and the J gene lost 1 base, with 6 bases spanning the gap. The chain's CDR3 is CASSFTENTEAFF. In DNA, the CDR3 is TGTGCCAGCAGCTTCACAGAGAACACTGAAGCTTTCTTT. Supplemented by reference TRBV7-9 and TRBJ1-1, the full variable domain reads DTGVSQNPRHKITKRGQNVTFRCDPISEHNRLYWYRQTLGQGPEFLTYFQNEAQLEKSRLLSDRFSAERPKGSFSTLEIQRTEQGDSAMYLCASSFTENTEAFFGQGTRLTVV.

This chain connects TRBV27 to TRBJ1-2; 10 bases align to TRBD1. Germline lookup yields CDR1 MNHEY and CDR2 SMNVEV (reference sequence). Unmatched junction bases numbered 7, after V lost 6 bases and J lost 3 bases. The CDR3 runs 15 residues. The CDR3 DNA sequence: TGTGCCAGCAGATTTACCGGGACAGGGGACTATGGCTACACCTTC. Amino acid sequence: CASRFTGTGDYGYTF.

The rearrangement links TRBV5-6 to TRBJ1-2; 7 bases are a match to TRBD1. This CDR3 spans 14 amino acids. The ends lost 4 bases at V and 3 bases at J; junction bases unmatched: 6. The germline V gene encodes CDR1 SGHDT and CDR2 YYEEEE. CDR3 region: CASSGDRADYGYTF. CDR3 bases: TGTGCCAGCAGCGGCGACAGGGCTGACTATGGCTACACCTTC. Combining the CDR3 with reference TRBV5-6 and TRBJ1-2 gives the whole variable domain DAGVTQSPTHLIKTRGQQVTLRCSPKSGHDTVSWYQQALGQGPQFIFQYYEEEERQRGNFPDRFSGHQFPNYSSELNVNALLLGDSALYLCASSGDRADYGYTFGSGTRLTVV.

CDR3 loop: CASSLVDGTTLLYEQYF. The CDR3 bases are TGCGCCAGCAGCCTCGTCGATGGGACTACTCTACTCTACGAGCAGTACTTC. The chain couples TRBV5-1 to TRBJ2-7, with 7 bases fitting TRBD2. Trimming took 4 bases from V and 3 from J; bases not matched to a gene: 16. The CDR3 is 17 amino acids. Germline CDR1 is SGHRS and CDR2 is YFSETQ.

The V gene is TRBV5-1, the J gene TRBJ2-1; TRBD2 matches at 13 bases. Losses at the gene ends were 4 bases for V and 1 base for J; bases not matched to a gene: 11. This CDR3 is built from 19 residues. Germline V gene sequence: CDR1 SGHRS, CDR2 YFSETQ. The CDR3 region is CASSPSRTSGSLSYNEQFF. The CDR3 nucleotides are TGCGCCAGCAGCCCATCTCGGACTAGCGGGAGCCTATCCTACAATGAGCAGTTCTTC.

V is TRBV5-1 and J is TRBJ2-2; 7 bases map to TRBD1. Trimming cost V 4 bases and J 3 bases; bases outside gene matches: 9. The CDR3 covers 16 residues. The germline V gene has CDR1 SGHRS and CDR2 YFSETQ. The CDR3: CASSRDRDSYTGELFF. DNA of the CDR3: TGCGCCAGCAGCCGGGACCGGGACAGTTACACCGGGGAGCTGTTTTTT.

The CDR3 DNA sequence: TGTGCCTGGCGCCGGAGAGGGGGCGAAATAGCGGGGGACGAGCAGTTCTTC. Protein: CAWRRRGGEIAGDEQFF. This sequence joins TRBV30 and TRBJ2-1; TRBD2 matches 9 bases. V trimming: 5 bases; J trimming: 10 bases; junction bases outside the gene matches: 21. Germline V gives CDR1 GTSNPN, CDR2 SVGIG (reference sequence). This CDR3 spans 17 amino acids.

CDR3: CASSPRGAVTLPLISGNTIYF. The CDR3 DNA reads as TGTGCCAGTAGTCCCCGGGGGGCCGTAACCCTCCCTCTTATCTCTGGAAACACCATATATTTT. The chain recombines TRBV19 with TRBJ1-3; tentatively, D is TRBD1 (6 bases). The CDR3 totals 21 residues. V lost 5 bases, J lost 0 bases, and 29 bases lay in between. Germline loops: CDR1 LNHDA, CDR2 SQIVND (reference sequence).

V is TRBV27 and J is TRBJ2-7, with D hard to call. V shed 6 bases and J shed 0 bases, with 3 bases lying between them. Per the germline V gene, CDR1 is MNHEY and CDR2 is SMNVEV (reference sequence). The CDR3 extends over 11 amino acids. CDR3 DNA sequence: TGTGCCAGCAGGGCCTCCTACGAGCAGTACTTC. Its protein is CASRASYEQYF.

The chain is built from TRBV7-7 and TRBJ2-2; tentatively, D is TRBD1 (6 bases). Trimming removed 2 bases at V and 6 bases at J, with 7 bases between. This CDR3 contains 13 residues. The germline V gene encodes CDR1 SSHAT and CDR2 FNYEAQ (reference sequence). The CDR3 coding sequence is TGTGCCAGCAGCTTAACAGGGTCCGGGGAGCTGTTTTTT. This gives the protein CASSLTGSGELFF.

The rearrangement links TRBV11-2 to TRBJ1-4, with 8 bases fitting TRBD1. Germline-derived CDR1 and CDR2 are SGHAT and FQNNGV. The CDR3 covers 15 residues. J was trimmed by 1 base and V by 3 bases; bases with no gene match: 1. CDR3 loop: CASSFRGRTNEKLFF. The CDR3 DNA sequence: TGTGCCAGCAGCTTCAGGGGGCGAACTAATGAAAAACTGTTTTTT.

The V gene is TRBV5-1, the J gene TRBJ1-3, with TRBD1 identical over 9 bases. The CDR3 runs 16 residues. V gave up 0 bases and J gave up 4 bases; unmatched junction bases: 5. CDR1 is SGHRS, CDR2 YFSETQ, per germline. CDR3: CASSLDWTGAGNTIYF. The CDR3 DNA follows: TGCGCCAGCAGCTTGGATTGGACAGGGGCCGGAAACACCATATATTTT.

The CDR3 sequence is CASSYSQTNTGELFF. The DNA for the CDR3 is TGTGCCAGCAGTTACTCACAGACCAACACCGGGGAGCTGTTTTTT. The chain employs TRBV6-6 and TRBJ2-2; D is unclear. From germline, CDR1 is MNHNY and CDR2 SVGAGI (reference sequence). The CDR3 is made up of 15 amino acids. V lost 0 bases and J lost 2, with 7 bases in between.

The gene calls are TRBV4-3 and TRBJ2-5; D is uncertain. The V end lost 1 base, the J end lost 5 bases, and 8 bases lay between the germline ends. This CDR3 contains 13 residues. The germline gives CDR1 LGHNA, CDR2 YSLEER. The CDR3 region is CASSQAVGETQYF. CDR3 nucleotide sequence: TGCGCCAGCAGCCAAGCGGTCGGTGAGACCCAGTACTTC.